These 19 T cell receptor beta chains originate from one sample sequenced in a study of metastatic and nonmetastatic thyroid tumors. Nobody among the patients had been given any treatment before thyroid surgery. With MiXCR, TCRdb called clones anew from the PCR reads. The sample lists about 23,000 clones, roughly 21% occurring once. Sequences were obtained from blood. These receptors came from a female donor with papillary thyroid cancer or a benign thyroid nodule (not recorded which). Some clones in this sample may be carry-over from other donors' samples.

This clone was detected many times. The chain is built from TRBV7-6 and TRBJ1-5, with D possibly being TRBD1 (5 bases). Trimming took off 1 base at V and 7 bases at J, with 17 bases between the two ends. CDR1 is SGHVS, CDR2 FNYEAQ, per germline. This CDR3 is built from 16 residues. The CDR3 sequence is CASSLVPEGLGQPQHF. The DNA of the CDR3 is TGTGCCAGCAGCTTAGTCCCCGAGGGGTTAGGACAGCCCCAGCATTTT.

This clone was counted at least ten times. The CDR3, as DNA: TGTGCCAACTCTCCCGGGACTACCCAAGAGACCCAGTACTTC. Its protein product is CANSPGTTQETQYF. The chain couples TRBV27 to TRBJ2-5; 7 bases fit TRBD2. The CDR3 is 14 amino acids. Germline V lookup: CDR1 MNHEY, CDR2 SMNVEV (reference sequence). V lost 10 bases, J lost 1 base, and 9 bases stayed unmatched.

The sample holds many counts of this clone. The rearrangement uses TRBV6-5 and TRBJ2-3, with a possible D match to TRBD2 (6 bases). Germline CDR1 MNHEY, CDR2 SVGAGI. The length of the CDR3 is 17 residues. V was trimmed by 4 bases and J by 4 bases, leaving 21 bases between them. DNA for the CDR3: TGTGCCAGCAGTTCCCCTTCGCGGGATACAGACCCAGATACGCAGTATTTT. Its protein is CASSSPSRDTDPDTQYF.

This clone has ten or more counts. J is TRBJ1-1 and V is TRBV30; D is perhaps TRBD1 (5 bases). The CDR3 spans 17 residues. Trimming removed 3 bases from V and 6 bases from J, with 26 bases in between. Germline lookup yields CDR1 GTSNPN and CDR2 SVGIG (reference sequence). As DNA, the CDR3 is TGTGCCTGGAGGCCCCCCCCCCGGGACCCGGGTTTGGCTGAAGCTTTCTTT. Its translation: CAWRPPPRDPGLAEAFF. The full variable domain, with the rest looked up from reference TRBV30 and TRBJ1-1, is SQTIHQWPATLVQPVGSPLSLECTVEGTSNPNLYWYRQAAGRGLQLLFYSVGIGQISSEVPQNLSASRPQDRQFILSSKKLLLSDSGFYLCAWRPPPRDPGLAEAFFGQGTRLTVV.

This clone occurred once. Since no conserved phenylalanine or tryptophan closes the CDR3, a read error is the likely cause. This chain links TRBV18 with TRBJ2-3, with D tentatively TRBD2 (5 bases). This CDR3 is 14 amino acids long. Trimming left V 3 bases short and J 6 bases short, with 13 bases between. CDR1 is KGHSH, CDR2 LQKENI, per germline. In DNA form, the CDR3 reads TGTGCCAGCTCACCCGGGGTGGGTGCTGATACGCAGTATTCT. Translation: CASSPGVGADTQYS.

This clone was observed many times. This chain uses TRBV19 with TRBJ2-3; D is possibly TRBD1 (6 bases). The CDR3 totals 15 residues. With 6 bases removed from V and 5 bases from J, the gap between germline ends came to 18 bases. Germline-derived CDR1 and CDR2 are LNHDA and SQIVND (reference sequence). The CDR3 sequence is CASRPQGLWGDTQYF. The CDR3, as DNA: TGTGCCAGTAGACCTCAGGGGCTCTGGGGAGATACGCAGTATTTT.

This clone was detected a few times. At one end, the junction sequence differs from germline, possibly due to a read error. The chain links TRBV6-2 or TRBV6-3 to TRBJ2-5, with D unresolved. This CDR3 region has 19 residues. Germline CDR1 and CDR2: MNHEY and SVGEGT. The CDR3 nucleotides are TGCGCCAGCAGTTACCCCAGAGGTCAAGTAGCAGGATGTCAAGAGACCCAGTACTTC. Protein sequence: CASSYPRGQVAGCQETQYF.

This clone was detected many times. The J gene is TRBJ1-1, the V gene TRBV6-1; D is undetermined. Germline CDR1 MNHNS, CDR2 SASEGT. This CDR3 spans 14 amino acids. V was pared by 6 bases and J by 2 bases, with 13 bases between. The CDR3 DNA is TGTGCCAGCAGACCGACTGAAAGAAACACTGAAGCTTTCTTT. It codes for CASRPTERNTEAFF.

This clone was seen at least ten times. A much larger clone sits a single nucleotide away, making a read error possible. J is TRBJ2-7 and V is TRBV28; D is unresolved. This CDR3 comprises 12 residues. Deletions cut 8 bases from V and 3 bases from J, with 11 bases between. CDR1 MDHEN and CDR2 SYDVKM come from the germline V gene. The CDR3 nucleotides read TGTGCCAGCGGTCCGTCTTTCTACGAGCAGTACTTC. Translating it yields CASGPSFYEQYF.

This clone was counted at least ten times. The junction shows a germline mismatch at one end, possibly a read error. The chain couples TRBV5-4 to TRBJ1-3, with unresolved D. Germline loops: CDR1 SGHNT, CDR2 YYREEE (reference sequence). This CDR3 contains 12 residues. The CDR3 region has the DNA TGTGCCAGCAGCTTGACTGGGAACACCATATATTTT. Protein sequence: CASSLTGNTIYF.

This clone is deemed medium-sized. The rearrangement uses TRBV30 and TRBJ1-3; D remains ambiguous. CDR1 and CDR2 from the germline V gene are GTSNPN and SVGIG (reference sequence). V shed 5 bases and J shed 1 base, with 9 bases lying between them. This CDR3 comprises 13 residues. The CDR3 is CAWADSSGNTIYF. CDR3 bases: TGTGCCTGGGCAGATTCGTCTGGAAACACCATATATTTT.

The sample holds a few counts of this clone. The chain employs TRBV27 and TRBJ2-1; 7 nucleotides align to TRBD1. Germline assignment: CDR1 MNHEY and CDR2 SMNVEV (reference sequence). Trimming at V came to 5 bases and at J to 0 bases, leaving 4 bases not matched to a gene. This CDR3 contains 15 residues. The CDR3 sequence is CASSPGQASYNEQFF. The DNA for the CDR3 is TGTGCCAGCAGTCCTGGACAGGCCTCCTACAATGAGCAGTTCTTC.

The V gene is TRBV5-1, the J gene TRBJ1-2; D gene uncertain. Germline values: CDR1 SGHRS, CDR2 YFSETQ. With 0 bases removed from V and 4 bases from J, the gap between germline ends came to 7 bases. CDR3 length: 13 amino acids. CDR3 region: CASSLDSLYGYTF. The CDR3 bases are TGCGCCAGCAGCTTGGACAGCCTCTATGGCTACACCTTC. Filled out from reference TRBV5-1 and TRBJ1-2, the complete variable domain reads KAGVTQTPRYLIKTRGQQVTLSCSPISGHRSVSWYQQTPGQGLQFLFEYFSETQRNKGNFPGRFSGRQFSNSRSEMNVSTLELGDSALYLCASSLDSLYGYTFGSGTRLTVV.

This clone was seen repeatedly, ten times or more. The rearrangement uses TRBV6-4 and TRBJ2-1, with D unclear. Trimming shortened V by 0 bases and J by 3 bases, and 15 bases separated the two germline ends. The length of the CDR3 is 17 residues. Germline loops: CDR1 MRHNA, CDR2 SNTAGT. The CDR3 reads CASSDSPSIGGYNEQFF. CDR3 bases: TGTGCCAGCAGTGACTCGCCCAGCATTGGCGGCTACAATGAGCAGTTCTTC.

The genes are TRBV9 and TRBJ2-2; 7 bases align to TRBD1. Unmatched junction bases numbered 14, after V lost 4 bases and J lost 11 bases. The CDR3 has 15 amino acids. CDR1 is SGDLS and CDR2 is YYNGEE in the germline V gene. This CDR3 reads CASSLGRGPWRELFF. The CDR3 region has the DNA TGTGCCAGCAGCTTAGGAAGGGGGCCGTGGCGAGAGCTGTTTTTT. Full variable domain (outside the CDR3, taken from reference TRBV9 and TRBJ2-2): DSGVTQTPKHLITATGQRVTLRCSPRSGDLSVYWYQQSLDQGLQFLIQYYNGEERAKGNILERFSAQQFPDLHSELNLSSLELGDSALYFCASSLGRGPWRELFFGEGSRLTVL.

This clone has just a few counts. One end of the junction varies from germline; a read error may be responsible. V is TRBV6-6 and J is TRBJ2-1, with TRBD1 identical over 7 bases. The CDR3 sequence is 14 residues long. In germline, CDR1 is MNHNY, CDR2 SVGAGI (reference sequence). The CDR3 coding sequence is TGTGCCGGCAGTTACGGGACAGACTACAATGAGCAGTTCTTC. Translated: CAGSYGTDYNEQFF.

The CDR3 sequence is CASSLPPDVEQYF. The CDR3 coding sequence is TGTGCCAGCAGCCTTCCCCCCGATGTTGAGCAGTACTTC. The V and J genes are TRBV9 and TRBJ2-7, with D unresolved. The CDR3 contains 13 residues. Trimming cost V 4 bases and J 7 bases, with 15 bases left between them. Germline CDR1 is SGDLS and CDR2 is YYNGEE.

The chain links TRBV6-2 or TRBV6-3 to TRBJ2-2; D may be TRBD1 (6 bases). The V gene lost 6 bases and the J gene lost 5 bases, with 13 bases spanning the gap. The length of the CDR3 is 14 residues. Germline CDR1 is MNHEY and CDR2 is SVGEGT. The CDR3 loop reads CASRDNRDTGELFF. The CDR3 DNA reads TGTGCCAGCAGGGACAACAGGGATACCGGGGAGCTGTTTTTT.

As for this clone: Relative to the germline gene, one junction end is altered; a read error may explain this. The rearrangement links TRBV7-2 to TRBJ1-5; D is uncertain. Germline CDR1 reads SGHTA; CDR2 reads FQGNSA. The CDR3 consists of 15 residues. In DNA form, the CDR3 reads TGTGCCAGCAGCAGATCCATGGCTCCCAATCATCCCCAGCATTTT. Protein product: CASSRSMAPNHPQHF.